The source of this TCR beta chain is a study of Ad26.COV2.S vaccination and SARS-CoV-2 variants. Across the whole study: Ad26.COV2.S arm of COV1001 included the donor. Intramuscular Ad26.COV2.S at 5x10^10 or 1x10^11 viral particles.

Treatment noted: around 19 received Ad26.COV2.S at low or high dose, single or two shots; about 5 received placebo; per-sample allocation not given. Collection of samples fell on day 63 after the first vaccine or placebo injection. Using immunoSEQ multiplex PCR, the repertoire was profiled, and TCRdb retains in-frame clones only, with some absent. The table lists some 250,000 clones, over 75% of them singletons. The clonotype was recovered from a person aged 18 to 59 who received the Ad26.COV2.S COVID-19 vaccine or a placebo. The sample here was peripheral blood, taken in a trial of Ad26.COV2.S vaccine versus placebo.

The chain's CDR3 is CASSLWGGQGAGRSNTEAFF. CDR3 sequence (DNA): TGTGCCAGTAGCCTATGGGGAGGACAGGGGGCAGGGCGTTCCAACACTGAAGCTTTCTTT. The chain uses TRBV19 and TRBJ1-1; 11 nucleotides line up with TRBD1. The CDR3 consists of 20 residues. Trimming removed 6 bases from V and 2 bases from J; junction bases left unmatched: 20. CDR1 is LNHDA, CDR2 SQIVND, per germline (reference sequence).